Listed below are T cell receptor beta chains from one sample, sequenced in a study of type 1 regulatory T cells. TCRdb recomputed calls from the reads with MiXCR, one row per CDR3 protein. In the table there are 12,000 to 15,000 distinct CDR3 sequences, approximately 13% of which are singletons. The antigens these receptors bind are not known. The sequenced sample consisted of cultured T cells, either the whole culture or a sorted T cell fraction (not recorded which). Source of these receptors: a human donor in good health. Each CDR3 is given with its conserved first and last residue.

V: TRBV5-1
CDR3: CASSLAPAGNTEAFF

V: TRBV27
CDR3: CASSLSGQGYSPLHF

V: TRBV6-1
CDR3: CASSELTAGEQFF

V: TRBV5-6
CDR3: CASSLQGLAGYEQFF

V: TRBV6-2/TRBV6-3
CDR3: CASSYGQIYQETQYF

V: TRBV20-1
CDR3: CSARGSGRAEYF

V: TRBV12-3/TRBV12-4
CDR3: CASRTGNQPQHF

V: TRBV7-3
CDR3: CASSLIWTGYFNEQFF

V: TRBV5-1
CDR3: CASSVRVDDDSPLHF

V: TRBV5-1
CDR3: CASNFSLVTSGFSTDTQYF

V: TRBV27
CDR3: CASSHMGTDTQYF

V: TRBV5-1
CDR3: CASSLMAQYF

V: TRBV2
CDR3: CASSRGQTDTQYF

V: TRBV28
CDR3: CVSSSGTSGRGEQFF

V: TRBV20-1
CDR3: CSASQGGTDTQYF

V: TRBV20-1
CDR3: CSARFGGASGANVLTF

V: TRBV18
CDR3: CASSPVDNSPLHF

V: TRBV30
CDR3: CAWSAGNYGYTF

V: TRBV2
CDR3: CASSVLRASNTGELFF

V: TRBV12-3/TRBV12-4
CDR3: CASSLKGEAWRGLETQYF

V: TRBV7-9
CDR3: CASSEKGQGWETQYF

V: TRBV29-1
CDR3: CSFGGQGHETQYF

V: TRBV10-3
CDR3: CAISQREQETQYF

V: TRBV12-3/TRBV12-4
CDR3: CASLTSGEQFF

V: TRBV7-6
CDR3: CASSWGQSRDTQYF